The 15 T cell receptor beta chains given below trace back to one sample, sequenced in a study of blood T cells in healthy people across ages. Combining a sample-barcoded 5' primer with a J-beta primer mix, a second PCR ran for roughly 7 to 12 cycles. TCRdb redid the calling of the 5' RACE reads with MiXCR, one entry per CDR3 protein. The repertoire holds fewer than 2 million distinct CDR3 sequences, with about two fifths as singletons. Sequencing was carried out using blood. These receptors originate from a human donor in good health.

The chain recombines TRBV29-1 with TRBJ2-3; 9 nucleotides agree with TRBD2. J lost 2 bases, V lost 7 bases, and 13 bases had no gene match. The germline CDR1 and CDR2 sequences are SQVTM and ANQGSEA. This CDR3 is 16 amino acids long. CDR3 nucleotide sequence: TGCAGCGGAGGTAGCGGGGGTCTACTGGACACAGATACGCAGTATTTT. This encodes CSGGSGGLLDTDTQYF.

V is TRBV6-1 and J is TRBJ1-1, with D tentatively TRBD1 (6 bases). The V and J ends lost 6 bases and 3 bases respectively, with 14 bases between them. Germline CDR1 MNHNS, CDR2 SASEGT. This CDR3 region has 14 residues. The CDR3 sequence is CASRTTGRDTEAFF. CDR3 in DNA: TGTGCCAGCAGGACGACAGGACGGGACACTGAAGCTTTCTTT.

This clonotype has a single count. CDR3 residues: CASSSPRDGTSTDTQYF. CDR3 in DNA: TGTGCCAGCAGTTCCCCTCGGGACGGGACTAGCACAGATACGCAGTATTTT. This chain joins TRBV28 and TRBJ2-3, with D possibly matching TRBD2 (6 bases). V was clipped by 4 bases and J by 0 bases, with 17 bases between them. The germline CDR1 and CDR2 sequences are MDHEN and SYDVKM. This CDR3 comprises 17 residues.

This clonotype was found a few times. The V and J genes are TRBV24-1 and TRBJ2-1; TRBD2 matches 13 bases. Looked up from germline, CDR1 is KGHDR and CDR2 is SFDVKD. The CDR3 sequence is 13 residues long. J lost 7 bases, V lost 11 bases, and 4 bases had no gene match. The CDR3 coding sequence is TGTGCCAGCGGGACTAGCGGGGAGAATGAGCAGTTCTTC. Encoded protein: CASGTSGENEQFF.

CDR3 loop: CASSFMTGGKGHFWNEQFF. For the CDR3, the DNA is TGTGCCAGCAGCTTTATGACAGGGGGCAAGGGCCATTTTTGGAATGAGCAGTTCTTC. The chain couples TRBV7-9 to TRBJ2-1; TRBD1 agrees at 10 bases. This CDR3 has 19 amino acids. With 3 bases clipped from V and 7 bases from J, the junction kept 18 bases outside the gene matches. CDR1 is SEHNR, CDR2 FQNEAQ, per germline (reference sequence).

The rearrangement joins TRBV12-3 or TRBV12-4 to TRBJ1-5; 7 positions match TRBD1. This CDR3 comprises 18 residues. V gave up 4 bases and J gave up 2 bases; unmatched junction bases: 14. This CDR3 is CASSSSTGLVSRNQPQHF. In nucleotides, the CDR3 is TGTGCCAGCAGTTCCTCGACAGGGTTGGTATCGCGCAATCAGCCCCAGCATTTT.

Turning to this clonotype: The junction departs from germline at one end; a sequencing error may be responsible. This chain joins TRBV5-6 and TRBJ1-2; D is ambiguous. This CDR3 region has 13 residues. Germline V lookup: CDR1 SGHDT, CDR2 YYEEEE. The CDR3 nucleotides are TGTGCCAGCAGTGGAGGACTGTACTATGACTACACCTTC. This codes for CASSGGLYYDYTF.

The chain has TRBV7-2 and TRBJ1-2; D gene ambiguous. This CDR3 region has 16 residues. V lost 5 bases to trimming and J lost 4 bases, with 20 bases between them. The V gene's germline CDR1 is SGHTA and CDR2 FQGNSA. The CDR3: CASSPQARQSAYGYTF. CDR3 in DNA: TGTGCCAGCAGCCCCCAAGCCAGGCAGTCCGCCTATGGCTACACCTTC.

J is TRBJ1-1 and V is TRBV11-2; perhaps TRBD1 as D (6 bases). Trimming removed 1 base from V and 13 bases from J, with 16 bases in between. The CDR3 runs to 13 residues. The germline V gene encodes CDR1 SGHAT and CDR2 FQNNGV. CDR3 nucleotide sequence: TGTGCCAGCAGCTTAGTCCGGGACACTAGAAGTTTCTTT. This encodes CASSLVRDTRSFF. Complete variable domain (other parts from reference TRBV11-2 and TRBJ1-1): EAGVAQSPRYKIIEKRQSVAFWCNPISGHATLYWYQQILGQGPKLLIQFQNNGVVDDSQLPKDRFSAERLKGVDSTLKIQPAKLEDSAVYLCASSLVRDTRSFFGQGTRLTVV.

A few counts support this clonotype. The rearrangement uses TRBV27 and TRBJ2-5, with D tentatively TRBD1 (5 bases). The CDR3 length is 16 residues. The V gene lost 5 bases and the J gene lost 1 base, with 17 bases spanning the gap. CDR1 is MNHEY and CDR2 is SMNVEV in the germline V gene (reference sequence). The CDR3 loop is CASSLDSYLSQETQYF. DNA for the CDR3: TGTGCCAGCAGTCTAGACAGTTACCTATCCCAAGAGACCCAGTACTTC.

The rearrangement links TRBV27 to TRBJ1-5, with 10 positions matching TRBD1. Germline assignment: CDR1 MNHEY and CDR2 SMNVEV (reference sequence). J lost 0 bases, V lost 5 bases, and 7 bases had no gene match. This CDR3 has 17 amino acids. The DNA for the CDR3 is TGTGCCAGCAGTGCGGGACAGGGGTTGAGTAGCAATCAGCCCCAGCATTTT. Amino acid sequence: CASSAGQGLSSNQPQHF.

The J gene is TRBJ2-1, the V gene TRBV5-1; tentatively, D is TRBD1 (6 bases). CDR3 length: 15 amino acids. Per the germline V gene, CDR1 is SGHRS and CDR2 is YFSETQ. V was clipped by 6 bases and J by 7 bases, with 20 bases between them. The chain's CDR3 is CASKLDLGAGNEQFF. CDR3 nucleotides: TGCGCCAGCAAGCTCGACTTGGGGGCGGGTAATGAGCAGTTCTTC.

This chain connects TRBV20-1 to TRBJ1-2; D is ambiguous. The germline V gene encodes CDR1 DFQATT and CDR2 SNEGSKA (reference sequence). There are 11 residues in the CDR3. Trimming left V 6 bases short and J 4 bases short, with 9 bases between. The CDR3 DNA reads as TGCAGTGCCGGACTGTTCTATGGCTACACCTTC. Encoded protein: CSAGLFYGYTF.

There are a few counts of this clonotype. The CDR3 protein is CASRRGRYYGYTF. The CDR3, as DNA: TGCGCCAGCAGAAGGGGGAGATACTATGGCTACACCTTC. The V and J genes are TRBV5-1 and TRBJ1-2, with D perhaps matching TRBD1 (6 bases). There are 13 residues in the CDR3. The germline V gene has CDR1 SGHRS and CDR2 YFSETQ. Trimming shortened V by 5 bases and J by 3 bases, and 11 bases separated the two germline ends. The whole variable domain, remainder taken from reference TRBV5-1 and TRBJ1-2, is KAGVTQTPRYLIKTRGQQVTLSCSPISGHRSVSWYQQTPGQGLQFLFEYFSETQRNKGNFPGRFSGRQFSNSRSEMNVSTLELGDSALYLCASRRGRYYGYTFGSGTRLTVV.

The V call is TRBV24-1, the J call TRBJ1-2; D is undetermined. Trimming removed 3 bases at V and 6 bases at J, with 10 bases between. Germline V CDR1 and CDR2: KGHDR, SFDVKD. The CDR3 extends over 13 amino acids. The CDR3 DNA reads TGTGCCACCAGTGATCAGACATACGATGGCTACACCTTC. It translates to CATSDQTYDGYTF.